This T cell receptor beta chain is drawn from a study of cytomegalovirus exposure and HLA in healthy donors. Study as a whole: Clustering assigned over 70% of the roughly 400 genotyped donors to the Caucasian-associated ancestry cluster.

Study-wide results and caveats: According to an earlier analysis, most TCR beta V segments yielded productive rearrangements about 87% or about 30% of the time. The study reported that TCR beta sequences accurately predicted HLA-A and HLA-B alleles in most subjects. In a later analysis, TCR beta V- and J-gene trimming showed a link to a missense DCLRE1C variant.

A remark on this clone: What it binds is not known.

Primers for the PCR totalled 60 Vbeta and 13 Jbeta. The assay was immunoSEQ multiplex PCR, and TCRdb's table has in-frame clones only and misses some. This sample has 100,000 to 150,000 clones, with around 77% found just once. Per germline, CDR1 MDHEN and CDR2 SYDVKM. CDR3 length equals 18 residues. The ends lost 7 bases at V and 2 bases at J; junction bases unmatched: 17. The V call is TRBV28, the J call TRBJ2-3, with 8 bases fitting TRBD2. The sequence was collected from a woman in her thirties or forties in good health and CMV-seropositive. The specimen was PBMCs. The CDR3 is CASTIPPGSGNYTDTQYF. The CDR3 DNA is TGTGCCAGCACCATACCCCCGGGTAGCGGGAACTACACAGATACGCAGTATTTT.